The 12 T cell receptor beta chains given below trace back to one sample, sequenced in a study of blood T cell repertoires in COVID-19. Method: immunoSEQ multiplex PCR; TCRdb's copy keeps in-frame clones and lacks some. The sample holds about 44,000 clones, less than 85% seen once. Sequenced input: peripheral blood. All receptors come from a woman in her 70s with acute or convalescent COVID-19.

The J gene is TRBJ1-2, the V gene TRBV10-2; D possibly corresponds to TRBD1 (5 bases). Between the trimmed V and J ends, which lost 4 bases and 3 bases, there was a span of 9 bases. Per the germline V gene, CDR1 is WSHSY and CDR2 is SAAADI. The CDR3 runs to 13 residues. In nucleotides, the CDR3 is TGCGCCAGCAGTGGGACCAGGGACTATGGCTACACCTTC. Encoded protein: CASSGTRDYGYTF.

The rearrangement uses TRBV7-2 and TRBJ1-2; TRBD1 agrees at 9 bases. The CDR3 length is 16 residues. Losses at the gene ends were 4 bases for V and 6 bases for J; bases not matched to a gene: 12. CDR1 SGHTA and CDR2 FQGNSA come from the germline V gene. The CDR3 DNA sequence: TGTGCCAGCAGCTATAAACAGGGGGCGCTTGGGAATGGCTACACCTTC. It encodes CASSYKQGALGNGYTF.

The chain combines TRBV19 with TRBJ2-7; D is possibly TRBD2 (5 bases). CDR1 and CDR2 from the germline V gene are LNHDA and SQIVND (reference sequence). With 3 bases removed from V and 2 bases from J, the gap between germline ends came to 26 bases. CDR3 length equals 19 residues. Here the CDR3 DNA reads TGTGCCAGTAGTATTGCGGAGCCACAGCGGCGTCTTCGGGCCTACGAGCAGTACTTC. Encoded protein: CASSIAEPQRRLRAYEQYF.

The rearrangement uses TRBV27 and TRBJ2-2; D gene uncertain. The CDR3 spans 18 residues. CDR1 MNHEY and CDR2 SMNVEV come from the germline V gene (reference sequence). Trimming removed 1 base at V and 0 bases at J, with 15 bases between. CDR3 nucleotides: TGTGCCAGCAGTTTATTCTCCCTCTCGTTAGCGAACACCGGGGAGCTGTTTTTT. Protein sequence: CASSLFSLSLANTGELFF.

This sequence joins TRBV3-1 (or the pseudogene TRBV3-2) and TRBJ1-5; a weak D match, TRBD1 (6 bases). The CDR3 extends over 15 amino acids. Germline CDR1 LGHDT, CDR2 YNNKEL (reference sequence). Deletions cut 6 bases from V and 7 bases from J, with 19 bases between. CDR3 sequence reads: CASSSSGTPGQPQHF. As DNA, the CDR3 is TGTGCCAGCAGTTCCTCCGGGACACCCGGCCAGCCCCAGCATTTT.

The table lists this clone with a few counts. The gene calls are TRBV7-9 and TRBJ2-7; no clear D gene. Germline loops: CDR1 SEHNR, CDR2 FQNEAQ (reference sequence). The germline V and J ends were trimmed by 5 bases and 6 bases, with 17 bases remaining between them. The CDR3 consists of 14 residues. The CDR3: CASSEVDHPGEQYF. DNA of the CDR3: TGTGCCAGCAGCGAGGTAGATCATCCGGGCGAGCAGTACTTC.

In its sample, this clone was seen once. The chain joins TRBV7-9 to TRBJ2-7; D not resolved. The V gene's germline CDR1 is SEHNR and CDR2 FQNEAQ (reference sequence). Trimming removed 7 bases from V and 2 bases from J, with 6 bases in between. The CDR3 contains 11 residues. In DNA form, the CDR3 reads TGTGCCAGCACCTCCGCCTACGAGCAGTACTTC. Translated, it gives CASTSAYEQYF.

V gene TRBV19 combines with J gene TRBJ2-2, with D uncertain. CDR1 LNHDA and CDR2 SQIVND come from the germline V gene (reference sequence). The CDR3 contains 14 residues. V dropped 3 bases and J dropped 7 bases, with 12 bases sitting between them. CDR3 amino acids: CASSIPARGGELFF. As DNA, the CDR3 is TGTGCCAGTAGTATTCCGGCTCGAGGCGGGGAGCTGTTTTTT.

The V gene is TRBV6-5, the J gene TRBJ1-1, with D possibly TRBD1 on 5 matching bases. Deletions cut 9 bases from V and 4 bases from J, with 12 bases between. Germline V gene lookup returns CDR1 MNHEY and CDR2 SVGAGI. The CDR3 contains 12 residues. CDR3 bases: TGTGCCAGTGTGCGCGGGGGCACTGAAGCTTTCTTT. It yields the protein CASVRGGTEAFF.

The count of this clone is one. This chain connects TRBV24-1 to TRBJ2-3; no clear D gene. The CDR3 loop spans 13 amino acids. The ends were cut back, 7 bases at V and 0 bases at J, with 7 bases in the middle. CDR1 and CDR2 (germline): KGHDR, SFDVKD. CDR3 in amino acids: CATSRISTDTQYF. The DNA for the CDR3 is TGTGCCACCAGCAGAATTAGCACAGATACGCAGTATTTT.

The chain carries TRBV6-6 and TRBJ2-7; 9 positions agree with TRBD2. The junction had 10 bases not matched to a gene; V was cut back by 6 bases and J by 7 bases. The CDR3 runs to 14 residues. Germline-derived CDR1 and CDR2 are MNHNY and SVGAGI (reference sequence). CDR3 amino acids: CASSLPVAGDEQYF. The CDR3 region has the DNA TGTGCCAGCAGCCTCCCGGTAGCGGGAGATGAGCAGTACTTC.

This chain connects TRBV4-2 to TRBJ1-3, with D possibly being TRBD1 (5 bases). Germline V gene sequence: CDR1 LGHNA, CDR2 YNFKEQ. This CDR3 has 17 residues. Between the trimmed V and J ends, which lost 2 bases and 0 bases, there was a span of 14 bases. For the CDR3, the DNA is TGTGCCAGCAGCCAACATATCGACAGAAACTCTGGAAACACCATATATTTT. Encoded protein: CASSQHIDRNSGNTIYF.